This T cell receptor (beta chain) appears in the sequencing data of a study of cytotoxic CD8 clonotypes in ibrutinib-treated CLL. The CDR3 totals 15 residues. Trimming cost V 4 bases and J 2 bases, with 15 bases left between them. From germline, CDR1 is SEHNR and CDR2 FQNEAQ (reference sequence). Clones were sequenced by immunoSEQ multiplex PCR, and TCRdb holds only the in-frame ones, with some missing. This sample has about 24,000 clones, with under 85% found just once. The chain links TRBV7-9 to TRBJ2-7, with a tentative D call TRBD2 (6 bases). Sequencing was performed on PBMCs, taken before ibrutinib treatment. This receptor was obtained from a human donor with chronic lymphocytic leukemia. CDR3 nucleotides: TGTGCCAGCAGCTCGGACCGGGAGACGCCCTACGAGCAGTACTTC. Its protein product is CASSSDRETPYEQYF.